This TCR beta chain stems from a study of T cells after yellow fever vaccination. This clonotype has more than one count but fewer than ten. TCRdb re-derived calls from the 5' RACE reads in MiXCR, one entry per CDR3 protein. The data show 200,000 to 250,000 distinct CDR3 sequences, approximately 3.3% seen once. Germline V gene data show CDR1 as SGHRS and CDR2 as YFSETQ. This CDR3 is 16 amino acids long. The J segment lost 6 bases and the V segment lost 3 bases, leaving 8 bases of the junction unmatched. The chain couples TRBV5-1 to TRBJ1-4; TRBD1 aligns across 10 bases. The clonotype originates from a man in his late teens or twenties who received the YFV17D yellow fever vaccine. The sequences come from CD4+ T cells sorted from PBMCs, collected 10 days after the yellow fever booster vaccination. The CDR3 sequence is CASSWGQGMKDEKLFF. In nucleotides, the CDR3 is TGCGCCAGCAGCTGGGGACAGGGGATGAAGGATGAAAAACTGTTTTTT. The full variable domain, its missing parts supplied by reference TRBV5-1 and TRBJ1-4, is KAGVTQTPRYLIKTRGQQVTLSCSPISGHRSVSWYQQTPGQGLQFLFEYFSETQRNKGNFPGRFSGRQFSNSRSEMNVSTLELGDSALYLCASSWGQGMKDEKLFFGSGTQLSVL.